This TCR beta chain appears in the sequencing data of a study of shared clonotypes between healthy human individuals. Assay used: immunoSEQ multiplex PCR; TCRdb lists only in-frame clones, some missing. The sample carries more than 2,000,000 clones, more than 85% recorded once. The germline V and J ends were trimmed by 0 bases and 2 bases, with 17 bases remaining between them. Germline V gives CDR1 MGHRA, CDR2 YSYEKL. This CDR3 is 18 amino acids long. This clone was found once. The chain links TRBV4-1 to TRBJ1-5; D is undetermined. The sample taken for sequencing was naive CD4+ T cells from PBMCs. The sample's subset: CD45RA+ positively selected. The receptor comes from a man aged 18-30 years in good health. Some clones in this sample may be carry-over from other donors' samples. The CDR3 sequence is CASSQETGGWRGNQPQHF. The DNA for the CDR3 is TGCGCCAGCAGCCAAGAAACGGGAGGATGGAGGGGCAATCAGCCCCAGCATTTT.